The rows below give T cell receptor beta chains drawn from one sample of a study of T cell responses to AZD1222 COVID-19 vaccine. TCRdb's table, derived via immunoSEQ multiplex PCR, lists solely in-frame clones and lacks some. This sample has more than 110,000 clones, with about 90% found just once. The source was peripheral blood, collected 28 days after the second AZD1222 dose. The receptors come from an adult who received the AZD1222 COVID-19 vaccine. Both conserved end residues are part of each CDR3. D genes are given only for firm matches. The listing skips clone size in some rows; elsewhere it reads once, few, many or a size class.

J | V | D | size | DNA | CDR3
TRBJ2-7 | TRBV5-1 | TRBD1 | NA | TGCGCCAGCAGCATGGGACAGGGGGCTCGGGAGCAGTACTTC | CASSMGQGAREQYF
TRBJ2-3 | TRBV18 | NA | NA | TGTGCCAGCTCACACGGAGGTACTAGCACAGATACGCAGTATTTT | CASSHGGTSTDTQYF
TRBJ2-7 | TRBV2 | NA | NA | TGTGCCAGCAGTGTACCAGGGAGCTCCTACGAGCAGTACTTC | CASSVPGSSYEQYF
TRBJ2-1 | TRBV28 | TRBD1 | NA | TGTGCCAGCAGTCTACCTTCCGGGACAGGGGCACAGCAGTTCTTC | CASSLPSGTGAQQFF
TRBJ2-5 | TRBV3-1/TRBV3-2 | NA | NA | TGTGCCAGCAGCCAAGACTACAGGGTTAAGACCCAGTACTTC | CASSQDYRVKTQYF
TRBJ1-4 | TRBV5-1 | NA | NA | TGCGCCAGCAGCTCGCAGTCAACTAATGAAAAACTGTTTTTT | CASSSQSTNEKLFF
TRBJ1-1 | TRBV5-4 | TRBD1 | NA | TGTGCCAGCAGCCGGGAGGGGGCCGGCACTGAAGCTTTCTTT | CASSREGAGTEAFF
TRBJ1-2 | TRBV9 | NA | once | TGTGCCAGCAGCGTAGACGGGGTCAACTATGGCTACACCTTC | CASSVDGVNYGYTF
TRBJ2-5 | TRBV19 | TRBD2 | NA | TGTGCCAGTAGTTGGGGACTAGCGGGCGCCCCACAAGAGACCCAGTACTTC | CASSWGLAGAPQETQYF
TRBJ1-1 | TRBV9 | NA | NA | TGTGCCAGCAGCGTAGCTCTACAGGGGAACACTGAAGCTTTCTTT | CASSVALQGNTEAFF
TRBJ2-1 | TRBV7-2 | TRBD2 | NA | TGTGCCAGCAGCTCGCCGACTAGCGGGAGAGTGAGGAATGAGCAGTTCTTC | CASSSPTSGRVRNEQFF
TRBJ2-1 | TRBV24-1 | NA | NA | TGTGCCACCAGTGGGGGGGAGGCGAAGTACAATGAGCAGTTCTTC | CATSGGEAKYNEQFF
TRBJ1-5 | TRBV4-1 | NA | NA | TGCGCCAGCAGCCAAGATCTTGGGGGGCCCCAGCATTTT | CASSQDLGGPQHF
TRBJ2-2 | TRBV6-2/TRBV6-3 | NA | NA | TGTGCCAGCAGTAACACCGGGGAGCTGTTTTTT | CASSNTGELFF
TRBJ2-2 | TRBV18 | TRBD1 | NA | TGTGCCAGCTCACCATCTCGACAGGGGGCGGACACCGGGGAGCTGTTTTTT | CASSPSRQGADTGELFF
TRBJ2-1 | TRBV28 | NA | few | TGTGCCGAGAGTCGGAGGAGGGAACCTAATGAGCAGTTCTTC | CAESRRREPNEQFF
TRBJ2-7 | TRBV2 | TRBD2 | NA | TGTGCCAGCAGTCTTCTAGCGGGAGAAGGCGAGCAGTACTTC | CASSLLAGEGEQYF
TRBJ1-6 | TRBV11-2 | NA | few | TGTGCCAGCAGCTTGACAGCTTATAATTCACCCCTCCACTTT | CASSLTAYNSPLHF
TRBJ2-7 | TRBV12-3/TRBV12-4 | NA | NA | TGTGCCAGCAGTTTGAGAAACGAGCAGTACTTC | CASSLRNEQYF
TRBJ2-7 | TRBV9 | NA | NA | TGTGCCAGCAGCGCCAAAGGGGAGAGCTCCTACGAGCAGTACTTC | CASSAKGESSYEQYF
TRBJ1-4 | TRBV10-3 | TRBD1 | NA | TGTGCCAGCAAGGGGACAGTTGCAACTAATGAAAAACTGTTTTTT | CASKGTVATNEKLFF
TRBJ2-2 | TRBV7-2 | NA | once | TGTGCCAGCAGCTTCGCAGGGAACACCGGGGAGCTGTTTTTT | CASSFAGNTGELFF
TRBJ1-2 | TRBV6-5 | TRBD1 | NA | TGTGCCAGCTGGGGACAGCGAAAAAACTATGGCTACACCTTC | CASWGQRKNYGYTF
TRBJ1-6 | TRBV6-5 | TRBD1 | NA | TGTGCCAGCAGTCCGCAACAGGGGAATTCACCCCTCCACTTT | CASSPQQGNSPLHF
TRBJ2-1 | TRBV27 | NA | NA | TGTGCCAGCAGTTTGGGCGGGATGGCGAATGAGCAGTTCTTC | CASSLGGMANEQFF